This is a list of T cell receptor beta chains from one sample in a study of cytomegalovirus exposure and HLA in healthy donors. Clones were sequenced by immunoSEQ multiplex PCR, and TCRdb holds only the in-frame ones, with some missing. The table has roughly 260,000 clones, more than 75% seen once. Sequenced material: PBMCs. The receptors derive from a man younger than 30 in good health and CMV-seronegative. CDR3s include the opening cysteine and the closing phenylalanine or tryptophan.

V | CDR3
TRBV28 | CASSFRGISNQPQHF
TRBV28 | CASIKGPTYEQYF
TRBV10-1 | CASSGGPYEQYF
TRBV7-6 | CASSLAGATSGRNEQFF
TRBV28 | CASSPPRQSTEAFF
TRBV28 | CASSLNRLLYGYTF
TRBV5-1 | CASSLGTGVVQPQHF
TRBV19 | CASSYFFRGRESADNQPQHF
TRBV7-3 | CASRYSGNTGELFF
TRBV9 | CASSVGGTTYGYTF
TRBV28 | CASSRTPGMYQETQYF
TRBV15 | CATSRGGRENEKLFF
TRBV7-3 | CASSFTGGTYNEQFF
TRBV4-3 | CASSRMWGGRNEQFF
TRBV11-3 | CASIPSRIELFF
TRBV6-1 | CASSDRGVTFSNQPQHF
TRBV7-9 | CASSLLADEQYF
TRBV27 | CASTGAYNSPLHF
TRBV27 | CASSLRDTRADTQYF
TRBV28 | CASSLHRGIGYTF
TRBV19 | CASRAPTGVPWPQHF
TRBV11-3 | CASSPEPGQSEKLFF
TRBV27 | CASTPGRGNMGTEQYF
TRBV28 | CASSTHLSGFNTGELFF
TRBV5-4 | CASSQDSYGYTF
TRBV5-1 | CASSLDFGLEQYF
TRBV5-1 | CASSLTGAGEQYF
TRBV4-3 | CASSPGQGNPPQHF
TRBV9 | CASSVGTGAIEQYF
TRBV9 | CASSAGLTWGNEQFF
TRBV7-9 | CASSLVVSNSPLHF
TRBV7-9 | CASSSPGPLFPGYTF
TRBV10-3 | CAIGSRGPDTQYF
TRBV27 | CASMSFLSYEQYF
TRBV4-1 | CASSQVMGGGNQPQHF
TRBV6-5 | CATGAGMVTGELFF